This T cell receptor beta chain was profiled in a study of cytomegalovirus exposure and HLA in healthy donors. CDR3 length equals 18 residues. V trimming: 4 bases; J trimming: 1 base; junction bases outside the gene matches: 13. Looked up from germline, CDR1 is LNHDA and CDR2 is SQIVND (reference sequence). PCR was performed using 60 Vbeta and 13 Jbeta primers. The data were produced by immunoSEQ multiplex PCR, yet TCRdb's version contains in-frame clones alone and is incomplete. The profile shows just over 95,000 clones, approximately 81% of them singletons. The V call is TRBV19, the J call TRBJ2-1; 7 nucleotides agree with TRBD2. The sequenced sample was PBMCs. The clonotype comes from a woman in her 40s in good health and CMV-seropositive. The CDR3 coding sequence is TGTGCCAGTAGTACCTGGGACGGATCTAGCGGATCCTACAATGAGCAGTTCTTC. It codes for CASSTWDGSSGSYNEQFF.